What follows describes a single T cell receptor beta chain. These data are taken from a study of T cell changes during pregnancy in multiple sclerosis. The repertoire was sequenced with immunoSEQ multiplex PCR; TCRdb's copy has only in-frame clones and lacks some. The table has fewer than 90,000 clones, about 93% seen once; the top ten hold 1.1% to 1.5%. CDR1 MDHEN and CDR2 SYDVKM come from the germline V gene. V lost 5 bases to trimming and J lost 7 bases; unmatched junction nucleotides: 6. CDR3 length equals 14 residues. The TCR sequence derives from a female donor in good health, enrolled as a control in a pregnancy study. The V call is TRBV28, the J call TRBJ2-2, with TRBD1 matching 8 bases. Material: peripheral blood, obtained in the third trimester of pregnancy. The CDR3: CASSPGQGYGELFF. As DNA, the CDR3 is TGTGCCAGCAGTCCCGGACAGGGTTACGGGGAGCTGTTTTTT.